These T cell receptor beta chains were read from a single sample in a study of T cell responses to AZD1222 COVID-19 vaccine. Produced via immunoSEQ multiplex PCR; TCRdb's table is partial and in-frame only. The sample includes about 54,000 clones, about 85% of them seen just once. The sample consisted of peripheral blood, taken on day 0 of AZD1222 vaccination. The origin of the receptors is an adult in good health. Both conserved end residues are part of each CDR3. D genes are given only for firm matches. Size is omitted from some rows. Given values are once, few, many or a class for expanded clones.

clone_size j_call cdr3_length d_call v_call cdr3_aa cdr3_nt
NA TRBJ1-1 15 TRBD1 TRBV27 CASRPLGRGDTEAFF TGTGCCAGCAGGCCCCTGGGCAGGGGGGACACTGAAGCTTTCTTT
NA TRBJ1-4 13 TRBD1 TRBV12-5 CASGSGGGEKLFF TGTGCTAGTGGCTCAGGGGGGGGTGAAAAACTGTTTTTT
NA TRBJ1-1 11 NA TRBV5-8 CASSLLLEAFF TGTGCCAGCAGCTTACTCCTTGAAGCTTTCTTT
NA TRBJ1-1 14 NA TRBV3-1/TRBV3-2 CASSQTGRNTEAFF TGTGCCAGCAGCCAAACAGGGAGGAACACTGAAGCTTTCTTT
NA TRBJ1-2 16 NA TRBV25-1 CASSELNSGGQDGYTF TGTGCCAGCAGTGAATTAAATTCGGGGGGGCAGGATGGCTACACCTTC
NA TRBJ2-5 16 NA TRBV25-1 CASSDYKVALRGTQYF TGTGCCAGCAGTGACTACAAGGTAGCCCTCCGCGGGACCCAGTACTTC
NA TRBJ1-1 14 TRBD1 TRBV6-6 CASNPDRVNTEAFF TGTGCCAGCAACCCGGACAGGGTGAACACTGAAGCTTTCTTT
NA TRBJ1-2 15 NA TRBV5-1 CASSLDGASSYGYTF TGCGCCAGCAGCTTGGACGGGGCGTCGAGCTATGGCTACACCTTC
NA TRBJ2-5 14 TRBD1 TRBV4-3 CASSQEGQFRPQYF TGCGCCAGCAGCCAAGAGGGACAGTTCCGACCCCAGTACTTC
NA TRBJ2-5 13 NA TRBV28 CASTLGRQETQYF TGTGCCAGCACCCTGGGGCGGCAAGAGACCCAGTACTTC
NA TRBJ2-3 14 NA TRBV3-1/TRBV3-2 CASSQELAADTQYF TGTGCCAGCAGCCAAGAACTAGCCGCAGATACGCAGTATTTT
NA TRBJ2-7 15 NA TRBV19 CASSMAGLSSYEQYF TGTGCCAGTAGTATGGCAGGACTGAGCTCCTACGAGCAGTACTTC
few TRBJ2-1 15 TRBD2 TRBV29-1 CSVLGLAGAYNEQFF TGCAGCGTCCTAGGACTAGCGGGTGCTTACAATGAGCAGTTCTTC
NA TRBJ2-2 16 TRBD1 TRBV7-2 CASSYARDRGSGELFF TGTGCCAGCAGCTATGCCCGGGACAGGGGTTCCGGGGAGCTGTTTTTT
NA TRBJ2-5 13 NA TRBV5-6 CASSFGWGETQYF TGTGCCAGCAGCTTCGGATGGGGAGAGACCCAGTACTTC
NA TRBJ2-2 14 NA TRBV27 CASSPMPNTGELFF TGTGCCAGCAGTCCCATGCCGAACACCGGGGAGCTGTTTTTT
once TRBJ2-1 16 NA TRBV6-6 CASSSPRGGAFREQFF TGTGCCAGCAGTTCCCCCAGGGGGGGGGCCTTTAGGGAGCAGTTCTTC
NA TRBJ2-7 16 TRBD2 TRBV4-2 CASSQDASGGAGEQYF TGTGCCAGCAGCCAAGACGCAAGCGGGGGGGCCGGCGAGCAGTACTTC
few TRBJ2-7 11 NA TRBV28 CASSRGGEQYF TGTGCCAGCAGCCGGGGCGGCGAGCAGTACTTC
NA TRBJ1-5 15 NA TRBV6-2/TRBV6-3 CASSYINLPNQPQHF TGTGCCAGCAGTTATATAAATTTGCCTAATCAGCCCCAGCATTTT
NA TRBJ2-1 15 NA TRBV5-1 CASSLWDPQGNEQFF TGCGCCAGCAGCTTGTGGGATCCCCAGGGGAATGAGCAGTTCTTC
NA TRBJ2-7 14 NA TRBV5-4 CASSLDARSYEQYF TGTGCCAGCAGCTTGGACGCCCGCTCCTACGAGCAGTACTTC
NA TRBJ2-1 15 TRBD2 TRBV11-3 CASSVGTSGDNEQFF TGTGCCAGCAGCGTCGGGACTAGCGGCGACAATGAGCAGTTCTTC
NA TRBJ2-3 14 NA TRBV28 CASSSGSLRGTQYF TGTGCCAGCAGTTCGGGATCTCTTCGAGGTACGCAGTATTTT
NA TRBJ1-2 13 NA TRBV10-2 CASSGGSNYGYTF TGCGCCAGCAGCGGGGGTTCCAACTATGGCTACACCTTC
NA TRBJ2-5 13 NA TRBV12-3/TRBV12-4 CASSLQGEETQYF TGTGCCAGCAGTTTACAGGGAGAAGAGACCCAGTACTTC
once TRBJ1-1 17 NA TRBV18 CASSPLWQIGSGTEAFF TGTGCCAGCTCACCTCTTTGGCAAATTGGTTCAGGCACTGAAGCTTTCTTT
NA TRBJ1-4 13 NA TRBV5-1 CASSRADNEKLFF TGCGCCAGCAGCCGGGCAGATAATGAAAAACTGTTTTTT
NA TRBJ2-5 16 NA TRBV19 CASTPPAGSGEETQYF TGTGCCAGTACCCCCCCCGCAGGGAGCGGTGAAGAGACCCAGTACTTC
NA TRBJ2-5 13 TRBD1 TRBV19 CASRQGVKETQYF TGTGCCAGTAGACAGGGGGTAAAAGAGACCCAGTACTTC
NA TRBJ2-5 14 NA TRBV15 CATSRVGGRETQYF TGTGCCACCAGCAGAGTTGGGGGGCGTGAGACCCAGTACTTC
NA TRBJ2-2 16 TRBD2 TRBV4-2 CASSQAGTSDTGELFF TGTGCCAGCAGCCAAGCGGGGACTAGTGACACCGGGGAGCTGTTTTTT
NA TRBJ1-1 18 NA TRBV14 CASSQPYLRGQARAEAFF TGTGCCAGCAGCCAACCCTACCTCCGGGGCCAGGCGAGGGCTGAAGCTTTCTTT
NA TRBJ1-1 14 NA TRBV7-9 CASSSGLWDTEAFF TGTGCCAGCAGCTCGGGACTGTGGGACACTGAAGCTTTCTTT
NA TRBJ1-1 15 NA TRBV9 CASSAYTGIRTEAFF TGTGCCAGCAGCGCATACACCGGGATACGCACTGAAGCTTTCTTT
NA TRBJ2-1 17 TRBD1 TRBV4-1 CASSPRTGLSSYNEQFF TGCGCCAGCAGCCCCAGGACAGGCCTAAGCTCCTACAATGAGCAGTTCTTC
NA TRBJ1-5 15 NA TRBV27 CASSLNGGYNQPQHF TGTGCCAGCAGTTTAAACGGGGGATACAATCAGCCCCAGCATTTT
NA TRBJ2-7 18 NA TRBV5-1 CASSLANKGGGNAYEQYF TGCGCCAGCAGCTTGGCCAACAAGGGGGGCGGAAATGCCTACGAGCAGTACTTC
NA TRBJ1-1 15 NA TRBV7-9 CASSLGGGPSAEAFF TGTGCCAGCAGCTTAGGAGGCGGGCCCAGCGCTGAAGCTTTCTTT
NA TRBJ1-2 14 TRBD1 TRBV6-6 CASRQGFADYGYTF TGTGCCAGCCGACAGGGGTTCGCCGACTATGGCTACACCTTC
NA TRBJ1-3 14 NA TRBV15 CATSRDTAGNTIYF TGTGCCACCAGCAGAGATACAGCTGGAAACACCATATATTTT
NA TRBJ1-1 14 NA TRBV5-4 CASSLAGRNTEAFF TGTGCCAGCAGCTTGGCGGGGAGGAACACTGAAGCTTTCTTT
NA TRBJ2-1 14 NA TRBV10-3 CAISESRSYNEQFF TGTGCCATCAGTGAGAGTCGGAGCTACAATGAGCAGTTCTTC
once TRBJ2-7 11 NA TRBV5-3 CARSLSDEQYF TGTGCCAGAAGCTTAAGTGACGAGCAGTACTTC
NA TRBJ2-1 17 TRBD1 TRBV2 CASSNILTGGPYNEQFF TGTGCCAGCAGTAACATCCTCACAGGGGGCCCCTACAATGAGCAGTTCTTC
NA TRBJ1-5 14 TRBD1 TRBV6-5 CASTQGVTKQPQHF TGTGCCAGTACCCAGGGGGTAACAAAACAGCCCCAGCATTTT
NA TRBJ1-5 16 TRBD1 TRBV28 CASSSKGGGVGQPQHF TGTGCCAGCAGTTCCAAAGGGGGCGGCGTTGGTCAGCCCCAGCATTTT
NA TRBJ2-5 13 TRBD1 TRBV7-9 CASSWGQVETQYF TGTGCCAGCAGCTGGGGACAGGTGGAGACCCAGTACTTC
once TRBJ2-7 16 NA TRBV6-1 CASSEAWGAGTYEQYF TGTGCCAGCAGTGAAGCGTGGGGGGCAGGAACCTACGAGCAGTACTTC
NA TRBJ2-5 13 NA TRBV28 CASLPSRGETQYF TGTGCCAGCCTCCCAAGCAGGGGCGAGACCCAGTACTTC
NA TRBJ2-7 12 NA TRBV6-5 CASTWDSYEQYF TGTGCCAGCACCTGGGACTCCTACGAGCAGTACTTC
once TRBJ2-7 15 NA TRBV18 CASSPPTRGRHEQYF TGTGCCAGCTCACCACCTACCAGGGGACGGCACGAGCAGTACTTC
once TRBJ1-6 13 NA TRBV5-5 CASSLEGVSPLHF TGTGCCAGCAGCTTGGAGGGGGTTTCACCCCTCCACTTT
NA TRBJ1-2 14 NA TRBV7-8 CASSATETNYGYTF TGTGCCAGCAGCGCGACAGAGACTAACTATGGCTACACCTTC
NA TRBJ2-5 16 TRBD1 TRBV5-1 CASSGTGTPTLKTQYF TGCGCCAGCTCCGGGACAGGGACACCAACTCTGAAGACCCAGTACTTC